The entry below describes one T cell receptor (beta chain). This receptor's antigen is unknown. No much larger clonotype is one base removed from it; base qualities were not supplied. These data belong to a study of PD-L1 blockade in urothelial cancer (dated 2017 in TCRdb). A note on the overall study: Every patient began therapy at some point between 2013 and 2015 and was given atezolizumab 1,200 mg intravenously every 3 weeks. Blood samples were analyzed 3 weeks after the start of treatment (second dose) and 6 weeks after the start of treatment. About 85% of the roughly 30 patients were males with bladder-origin urothelial cancer, and about 65% of the roughly 29 reported a prior smoking history. The study, an exploratory multi-omic analysis, examined somatic, immune and clinical correlates of response to PD-L1 blockade with atezolizumab in urothelial cancer. Pretreatment tumor samples, along with matched peripheral blood serially collected before and after atezolizumab treatment, were subjected to TCR sequencing. Durable clinical benefit was achieved by nine patients but not by the remaining 20. Durable clinical benefit was defined as progression-free survival longer than 6 months, and TCR features were also tested against progression-free and overall survival. Pretreatment blood TCR-seq was available for about 27 patients, at least one posttreatment blood collection was obtained for around 25 patients, and tumor TCR-seq was available for around 25 patients. Blood samples gave median yields of about 150,000 T cells and 80,000 to 90,000 unique TCRs, along with a median clonality of 0.080. In the same patients, pretreatment tumors underwent whole exome sequencing and RNA sequencing in addition to TCR sequencing. Patients had an ECOG performance status of 0 or 1 and had received between 0 and 3 prior chemotherapy regimens.

General conclusions and limits of the study: Because of the small sample size (n ≈ 29) and the many exploratory analyses performed, the results are intended to be regarded as hypothesis-generating. A pretreatment peripheral blood TCR clonality below the median was linked to improved progression-free and overall survival. At 3 weeks after the start of treatment, tumor-associated TCR clones in peripheral blood had expanded more in patients with durable benefit (n ≈ 20, p = 0.022).

Each PCR received spiked-in synthetic TCR analog templates so that absolute template abundance could be estimated from read counts. The immunoSEQ assay used bias-controlled V and J gene primers to amplify TCRbeta CDR3 regions from genomic DNA. Sequencing of rearranged TCRbeta segments was performed at approximately 20X coverage. Turning to the authors' computational methods: Clustering was used to correct sequencing errors, and CDR3s were annotated against IMGT to assign V, D and J genes. Out-of-frame and stop-codon sequences were excluded, and only productive TCRbeta rearrangements were used in downstream analyses. Clonality was calculated as one minus the Shannon entropy normalized by the log of the number of unique productive sequences. Clones differing between time points or between blood and tumor were identified using Fisher's exact test with Benjamini-Hochberg correction, with an adjusted p below 0.01 applied as the threshold. TCRdb re-hosts the immuneACCESS table, in-frame sequences only. Its copies lack some clones; in the studies checked, an unresolved V gene accounts for under half of them, and the cause for the rest is not known. Clone size and the V and J calls come from that table; the DNA yielded D and trimming. The sample profile shows about 41,000 clones; 70% to 90% of them were found once. The ten most abundant clones make up approximately 2.4% of the sample.

Sample time point, as interpreted from the label and publication: peripheral blood 6 weeks after treatment start. The cohort comprised 25 to 30 patients with locally advanced or metastatic urothelial carcinoma treated at Memorial Sloan Kettering on a trial protocol. Peripheral blood mononuclear cells were collected pretreatment and during treatment, with between 1 and 8 total time points obtained per patient. The Qiagen DNeasy Blood extraction kit was used to purify genomic DNA from total PBMCs and from tumor samples. PBMCs were collected pretreatment and during treatment, and were isolated and stored as previously described. CDR1 and CDR2 are drawn from the germline V gene: SGHTA, FQGTGA. Counted from cysteine to phenylalanine, this CDR3 has 13 amino acids. The kept DNA is CDR3 alone, 39 bases in frame from the first base. The junction shows trimming of 4 bases on V and 4 bases on J, and the gene matches do not reach 1 base of it.

Rearrangement joined TRBV7-3 to TRBJ2-1; TRBD2 aligns with 7 central bases. The sample consisted of PBMCs, taken around atezolizumab (anti-PD-L1) treatment. The sequence was collected from a man between 70 and 80 years old with urothelial cancer. The CDR3 loop reads CASSSSGYNEQFF. The nucleotide sequence reads TGTGCCAGCAGCTCTAGCGGATACAATGAGCAGTTCTTC.